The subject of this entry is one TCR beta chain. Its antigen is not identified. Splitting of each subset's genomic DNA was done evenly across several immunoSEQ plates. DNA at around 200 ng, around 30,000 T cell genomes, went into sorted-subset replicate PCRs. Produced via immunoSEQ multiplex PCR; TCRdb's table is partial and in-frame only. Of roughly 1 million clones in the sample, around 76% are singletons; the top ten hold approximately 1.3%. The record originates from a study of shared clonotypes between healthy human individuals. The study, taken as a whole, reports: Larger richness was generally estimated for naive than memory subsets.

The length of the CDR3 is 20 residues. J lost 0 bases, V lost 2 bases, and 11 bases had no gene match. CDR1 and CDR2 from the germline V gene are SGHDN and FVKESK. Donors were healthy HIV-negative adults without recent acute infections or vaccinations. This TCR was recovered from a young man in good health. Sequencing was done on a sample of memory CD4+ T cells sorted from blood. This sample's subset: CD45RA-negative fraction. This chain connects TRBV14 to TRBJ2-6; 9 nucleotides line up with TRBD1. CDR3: CASSQRRGTGLTSGANVLTF. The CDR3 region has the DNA TGTGCCAGCAGCCAAAGACGGGGGACAGGGTTAACCTCTGGGGCCAACGTCCTGACTTTC.